The source of this TCR beta chain is a study of vaccination and CD4 T cells after COVID-19. Across the whole study: Cells received overlapping spike peptides from SARS-CoV-2, HCoV-NL63, HCoV-OC43 and HCoV-229E as stimulation.

The assay that was used to sequence DNA from cultured CD4+ T cells was the Oncomine TCR Beta short-read assay. Cultured CD4+ T cells yielded the extracted genomic DNA. TCRdb re-analysed the PCR reads in MiXCR, keeping a single row per CDR3 protein. The sample includes fewer than 11,000 distinct CDR3 sequences, around 58% seen only once; the top ten take approximately 17%. This clonotype was seen only a few times. Antigen specificity is unknown. Indicated treatment: approximately nine-day PBMC culture with coronavirus spike peptide pools or control peptides (ViraFEST assay). The TCR comes from a human donor who had recovered from COVID-19. The material sequenced was CD4+ T cells from blood, cultured in vitro.

The CDR3 DNA sequence: TGTGCCAGCAGTTACGCAGGGACTGACACGCAGTATTTT. The encoded protein is CASSYAGTDTQYF. V usage is TRBV6-5 and J usage is TRBJ2-3; a possible D gene is TRBD2 (6 bases). Germline lookup yields CDR1 MNHEY and CDR2 SVGAGI. CDR3 size: 13 residues. V lost 2 bases to trimming and J lost 9 bases, with 12 bases between them.